A selection of T cell receptor beta chains follows, all from one sample in a study of Graves' ophthalmopathy and Graves' hyperthyroidism. TCRdb ran MiXCR on the multiplex PCR reads and lists one entry per CDR3 protein. The data show about 620,000 distinct CDR3 sequences, with about 20% seen just once and roughly 7.4% held by the top ten. What was sequenced was peripheral blood. The receptor set was obtained from a woman aged 18-30 years with stable Graves' hyperthyroidism. Some clones in this sample may be carry-over from other donors' samples. Each CDR3 is given with its conserved first and last residue. The D gene is left open where the match is weak. Size is omitted from some rows. Given values are once, few, many or a class for expanded clones.

V,size,J,D,DNA,CDR3
TRBV5-1,many,TRBJ2-2,TRBD2,TGCGCCAGCAGCTTCGATAGCGGGGACACCGGGGAGCTGTTTTTT,CASSFDSGDTGELFF
TRBV7-9,NA,TRBJ2-2,NA,TGTGCCAGCAGCTTAGGGAGGGGGTTCGGGGAGCTGTTTTTT,CASSLGRGFGELFF
TRBV13,many,TRBJ2-2,TRBD2,TGTGCCAGCAGCGCCACCGGGACTAGCAACACCGGGGAGCTGTTTTTT,CASSATGTSNTGELFF
TRBV6-5,once,TRBJ2-2,NA,TGTGCCAGCAGTTACTACAGCCAGTACACCGGGGAGCTGTTTTTT,CASSYYSQYTGELFF
TRBV6-5,many,TRBJ1-3,TRBD1,TGTGCCAGCAGTTACGGGACAGGGGGAGACACCATATATTTT,CASSYGTGGDTIYF
TRBV6-2/TRBV6-3,many,TRBJ1-1,NA,TGTGCCAGCAGTTATGTACGGGGGGTAGTCACTGAAGCTTTCTTT,CASSYVRGVVTEAFF
TRBV3-1,NA,TRBJ2-5,TRBD2,TGTGCCAGCAGCCAAGACCATACTAGCGGGGGAACCCAGTACTTC,CASSQDHTSGGTQYF
TRBV6-5,many,TRBJ2-5,NA,TGTGCCAGCAGTTACTCCGGAGGGGCTCAAGAGACCCAGTACTTC,CASSYSGGAQETQYF
TRBV20-1,many,TRBJ2-7,TRBD1,TGCAGTGCTTACGACAGGGGCACCTACGAGCAGTACTTC,CSAYDRGTYEQYF
TRBV28,many,TRBJ2-5,NA,TGTTTGATCGTTGGAGCTCGGCGGTGGGGGGAGACCCAGTACTTC,CLIVGARRWGETQYF
TRBV6-5,many,TRBJ2-7,TRBD1,TGTGCCAGCAGTTCGCACAGGGGGTTCAACGAGCAGTACTTC,CASSSHRGFNEQYF
TRBV7-3,many,TRBJ2-2,NA,TGTGCCAGCAGCTTAAGCGGAAAGACCGGGGAGCTGTTTTTT,CASSLSGKTGELFF
TRBV14,many,TRBJ2-5,NA,TGTGCCAGCAGCCAAGTCCGCCGGACCAAGCACCCAGAGACCCAGTACTTC,CASSQVRRTKHPETQYF
TRBV28,many,TRBJ2-5,NA,TGTGCCAGCAGTTTGGCTAGCGAAGATTACCAAGAGACCCAGTACTTC,CASSLASEDYQETQYF
TRBV20-1,NA,TRBJ2-7,TRBD2,TGCAGTGCTAGAGCGCCGGGACTAGCGGGGCCCCACTACGAGCAGTACTTC,CSARAPGLAGPHYEQYF
TRBV5-1,many,TRBJ2-5,NA,TGCGCCAGCAGAGGTGGTAAAGAGACCCAGTACTTC,CASRGGKETQYF
TRBV20-1,NA,TRBJ1-3,TRBD1,TGCAGTGCCCGGACAGGGGGCACTGGAAACACCATATATTTT,CSARTGGTGNTIYF
TRBV28,many,TRBJ2-6,TRBD2,TGTGCCAGCGCTAGCGGGGCCTCTGGGGCCAACGTCCTGACTTTC,CASASGASGANVLTF
TRBV5-1,few,TRBJ1-2,NA,TGCGCCAGCAGTTCGCAGAACAGGGATTTCGGCTACACCTTC,CASSSQNRDFGYTF
TRBV20-1,NA,TRBJ1-2,NA,TGCAGTGCTAGGCGGGGGAACTATGGCTACACCTTC,CSARRGNYGYTF
TRBV30,few,TRBJ2-2,NA,TGTGCCTGGAGTGAGAGGGCCGGGGAGCTGTTTTTT,CAWSERAGELFF
TRBV30,few,TRBJ1-1,NA,TGTGCCTGGAGAAAACAGGGCAACACTGAAGCTTTCTTT,CAWRKQGNTEAFF
TRBV12-3/TRBV12-4,many,TRBJ2-7,NA,TGTGCCAGCAGTCCAACCCCGGCCAGGGTGGGGGAGCAGTACTTC,CASSPTPARVGEQYF
TRBV5-1,NA,TRBJ2-5,TRBD1,TGCGCCAGCAGCTTCCAGGGCCCCTCAGGGGGCGAGACCCAGTACTTC,CASSFQGPSGGETQYF
TRBV9,many,TRBJ2-7,NA,TGTGCCAGCAGCGCGACGGGGATGAGTGAGCAGTACTTC,CASSATGMSEQYF
TRBV7-2,many,TRBJ2-7,TRBD1,TGTGCCAGCAGCCCCTTGGACAGGGGGCGCGGACGAGCTTACGAGCAGTACTTC,CASSPLDRGRGRAYEQYF
TRBV27,NA,TRBJ1-1,NA,TGTGCCAGCAGTCCGAAATCAAAAGGGGCCCCTCGTTCGGCTTTCTTT,CASSPKSKGAPRSAFF
TRBV18,NA,TRBJ2-5,NA,TGTGCCAGCTCACCAACGAGTCCGGGAGTGGAGACCCAGTACTTC,CASSPTSPGVETQYF
TRBV20-1,many,TRBJ2-5,TRBD2,TGCAGTGCTGGCGGGGGGGGGGCTGGAGAGACCCAGTACTTC,CSAGGGGAGETQYF
TRBV7-9,NA,TRBJ2-7,TRBD1,TGTGCCAGCAGCCAGGGACAGGGGACCCACGAGCAGTACTTC,CASSQGQGTHEQYF
TRBV20-1,NA,TRBJ2-5,NA,TGCAGTTCTCAGGTTGAAGAAACCCAGTACTTC,CSSQVEETQYF
TRBV12-3/TRBV12-4,NA,TRBJ1-3,NA,TGTGCCAGCGGTTCCCGAAGAGGGAATGGTCCTGGAAACACCATATATTTT,CASGSRRGNGPGNTIYF
TRBV25-1,NA,TRBJ1-6,NA,TGTGCCAGCAGTGAATCGGGCAGGGGAGCCTCACCCCTCCACTTT,CASSESGRGASPLHF
TRBV5-4,NA,TRBJ1-1,NA,TGTGCCAGCAGCTCCGCCTGGACGGGCAACACTGAAGCTTTCTTT,CASSSAWTGNTEAFF
TRBV20-1,many,TRBJ2-5,NA,TGCAGTGCCTACATGATTAGAACGACTCGGCAAGAGACCCAGTACTTC,CSAYMIRTTRQETQYF
TRBV2,NA,TRBJ2-5,TRBD2,TGTGCCAGCAGTGACGTCGGTCTAGCGGGGTTCGCCCAGTACTTC,CASSDVGLAGFAQYF
TRBV6-4,NA,TRBJ2-5,NA,TGTGCCAGCGCCCCCGGAGGGGGGGAAGAGACCCAGTACTTC,CASAPGGGEETQYF
TRBV4-2,many,TRBJ1-2,NA,TGTGCCAGCAGCCAAGAACGGGTAGGGGCCTATGGCTACACCTTC,CASSQERVGAYGYTF
TRBV20-1,many,TRBJ2-4,TRBD2,TGCAGTGCTACGGTCCCTTCTAGCGGTAGAAACATTCAGTACTTC,CSATVPSSGRNIQYF